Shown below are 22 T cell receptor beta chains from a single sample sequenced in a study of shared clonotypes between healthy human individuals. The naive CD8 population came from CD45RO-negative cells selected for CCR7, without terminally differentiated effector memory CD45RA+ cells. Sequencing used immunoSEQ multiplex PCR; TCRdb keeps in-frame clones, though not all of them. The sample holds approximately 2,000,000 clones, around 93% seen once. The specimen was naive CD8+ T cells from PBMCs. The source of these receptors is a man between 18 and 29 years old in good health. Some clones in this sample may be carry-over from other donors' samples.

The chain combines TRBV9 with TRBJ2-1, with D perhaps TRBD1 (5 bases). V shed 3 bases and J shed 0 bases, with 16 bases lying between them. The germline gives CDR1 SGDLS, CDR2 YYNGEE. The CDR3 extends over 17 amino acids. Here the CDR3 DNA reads TGTGCCAGCAGCGACAACGCAAAGGGGTTCTCCTACAATGAGCAGTTCTTC. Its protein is CASSDNAKGFSYNEQFF.

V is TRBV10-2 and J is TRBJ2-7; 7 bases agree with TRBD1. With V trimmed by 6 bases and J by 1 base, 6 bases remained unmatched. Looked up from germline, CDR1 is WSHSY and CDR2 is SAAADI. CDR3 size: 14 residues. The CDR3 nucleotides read TGCGCCAGCAGGCGGACAGGTCAATCCTACGAGCAGTACTTC. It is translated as CASRRTGQSYEQYF.

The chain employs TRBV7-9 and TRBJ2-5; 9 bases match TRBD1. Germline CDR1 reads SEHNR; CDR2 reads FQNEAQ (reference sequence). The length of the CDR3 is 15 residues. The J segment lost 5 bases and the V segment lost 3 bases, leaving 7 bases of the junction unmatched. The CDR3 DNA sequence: TGTGCCAGCAGCTTCCCACAGGGGGCGAGGGAGACCCAGTACTTC. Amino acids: CASSFPQGARETQYF.

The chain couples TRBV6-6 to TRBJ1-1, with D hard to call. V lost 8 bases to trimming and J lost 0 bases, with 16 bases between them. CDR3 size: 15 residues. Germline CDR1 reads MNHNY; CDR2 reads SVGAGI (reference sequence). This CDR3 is CASRKKAAVNTEAFF. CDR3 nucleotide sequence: TGTGCCAGCCGAAAGAAAGCTGCAGTGAACACTGAAGCTTTCTTT.

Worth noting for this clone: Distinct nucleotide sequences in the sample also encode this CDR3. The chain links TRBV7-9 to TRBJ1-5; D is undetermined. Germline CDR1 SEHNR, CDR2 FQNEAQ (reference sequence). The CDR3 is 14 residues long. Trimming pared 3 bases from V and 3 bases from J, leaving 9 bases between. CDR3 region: CASSFGGLNQPQHF. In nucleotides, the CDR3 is TGTGCCAGCAGCTTTGGCGGACTCAATCAGCCCCAGCATTTT.

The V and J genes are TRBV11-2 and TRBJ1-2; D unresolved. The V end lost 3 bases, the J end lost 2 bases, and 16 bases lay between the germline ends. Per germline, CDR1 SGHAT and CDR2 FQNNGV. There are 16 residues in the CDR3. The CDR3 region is CASSFWGPNPNYGYTF. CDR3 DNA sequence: TGTGCCAGCAGCTTTTGGGGTCCCAACCCCAACTATGGCTACACCTTC. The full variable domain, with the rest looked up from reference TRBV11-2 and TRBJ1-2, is EAGVAQSPRYKIIEKRQSVAFWCNPISGHATLYWYQQILGQGPKLLIQFQNNGVVDDSQLPKDRFSAERLKGVDSTLKIQPAKLEDSAVYLCASSFWGPNPNYGYTFGSGTRLTVV.

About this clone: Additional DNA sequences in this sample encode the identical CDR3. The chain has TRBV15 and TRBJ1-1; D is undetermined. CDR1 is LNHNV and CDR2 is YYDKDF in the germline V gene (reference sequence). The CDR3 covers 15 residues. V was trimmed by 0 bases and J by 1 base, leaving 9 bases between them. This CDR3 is CATSRDRQGNTEAFF. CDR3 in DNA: TGTGCCACCAGCAGAGATCGTCAAGGGAACACTGAAGCTTTCTTT.

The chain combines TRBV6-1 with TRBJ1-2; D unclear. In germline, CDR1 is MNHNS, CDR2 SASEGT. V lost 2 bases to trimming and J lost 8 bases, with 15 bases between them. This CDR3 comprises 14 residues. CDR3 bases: TGTGCCAGCAGTGAACTGGTTTGGGAGGAGGGCTACACCTTC. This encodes CASSELVWEEGYTF.

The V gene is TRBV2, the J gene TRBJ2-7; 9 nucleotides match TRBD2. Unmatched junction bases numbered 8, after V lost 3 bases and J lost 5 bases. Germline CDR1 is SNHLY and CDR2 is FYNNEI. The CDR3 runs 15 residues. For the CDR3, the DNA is TGTGCCAGCAGTGATATTAGCGGGAGCAGCCACGAGCAGTACTTC. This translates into CASSDISGSSHEQYF.

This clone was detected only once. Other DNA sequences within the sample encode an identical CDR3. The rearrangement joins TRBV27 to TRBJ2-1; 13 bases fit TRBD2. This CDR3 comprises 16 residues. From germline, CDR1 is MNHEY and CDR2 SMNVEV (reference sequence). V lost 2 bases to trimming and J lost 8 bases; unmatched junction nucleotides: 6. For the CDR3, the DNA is TGTGCCAGCAGTTTAGGGACTAGCGGGATAGGGGATGAGCAGTTCTTC. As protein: CASSLGTSGIGDEQFF.

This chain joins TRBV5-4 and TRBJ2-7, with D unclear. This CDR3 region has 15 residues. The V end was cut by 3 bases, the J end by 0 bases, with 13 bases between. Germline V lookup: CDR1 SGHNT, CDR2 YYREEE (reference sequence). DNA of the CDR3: TGTGCCAGCAGCTACCGACACGACGGCTCCTACGAGCAGTACTTC. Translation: CASSYRHDGSYEQYF.

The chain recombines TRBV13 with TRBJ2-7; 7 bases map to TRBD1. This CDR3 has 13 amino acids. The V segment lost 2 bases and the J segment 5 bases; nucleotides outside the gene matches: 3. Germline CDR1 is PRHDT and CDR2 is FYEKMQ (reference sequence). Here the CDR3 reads CASSLNRGHEQYF. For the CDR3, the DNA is TGTGCCAGCAGCTTAAACAGGGGCCACGAGCAGTACTTC.

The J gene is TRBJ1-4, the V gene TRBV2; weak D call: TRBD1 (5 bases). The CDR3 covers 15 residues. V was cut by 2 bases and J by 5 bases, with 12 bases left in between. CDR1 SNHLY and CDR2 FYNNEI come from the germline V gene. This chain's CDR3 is CASSELEGRNEKLFF. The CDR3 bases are TGTGCCAGCAGTGAATTGGAGGGGCGCAATGAAAAACTGTTTTTT.

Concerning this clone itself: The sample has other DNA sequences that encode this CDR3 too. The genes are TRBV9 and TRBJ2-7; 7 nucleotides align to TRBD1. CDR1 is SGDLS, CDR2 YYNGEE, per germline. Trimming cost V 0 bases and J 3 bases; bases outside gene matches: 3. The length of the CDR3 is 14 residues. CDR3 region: CASSVGQGYYEQYF. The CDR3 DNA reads TGTGCCAGCAGCGTAGGACAGGGTTACTACGAGCAGTACTTC.

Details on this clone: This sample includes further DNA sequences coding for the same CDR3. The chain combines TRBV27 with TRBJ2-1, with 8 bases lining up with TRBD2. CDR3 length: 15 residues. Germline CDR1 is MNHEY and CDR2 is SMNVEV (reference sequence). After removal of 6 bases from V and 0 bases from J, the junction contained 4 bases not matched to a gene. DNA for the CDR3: TGTGCCAGCAGGTTAGCGGGGAGCTCCTACAATGAGCAGTTCTTC. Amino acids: CASRLAGSSYNEQFF.

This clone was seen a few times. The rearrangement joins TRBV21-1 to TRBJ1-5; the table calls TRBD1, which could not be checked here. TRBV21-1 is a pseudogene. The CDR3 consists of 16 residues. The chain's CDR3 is CASSKMGALLNQPQHF. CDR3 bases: TGTGCCAGCAGCAAAATGGGGGCCCTACTGAATCAGCCCCAGCATTTT.

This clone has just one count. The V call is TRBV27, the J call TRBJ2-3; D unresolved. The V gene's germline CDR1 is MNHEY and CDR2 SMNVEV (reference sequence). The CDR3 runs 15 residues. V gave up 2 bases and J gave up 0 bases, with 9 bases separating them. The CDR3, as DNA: TGTGCCAGCAGTTTAGTGGAATCTAGCACAGATACGCAGTATTTT. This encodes CASSLVESSTDTQYF.

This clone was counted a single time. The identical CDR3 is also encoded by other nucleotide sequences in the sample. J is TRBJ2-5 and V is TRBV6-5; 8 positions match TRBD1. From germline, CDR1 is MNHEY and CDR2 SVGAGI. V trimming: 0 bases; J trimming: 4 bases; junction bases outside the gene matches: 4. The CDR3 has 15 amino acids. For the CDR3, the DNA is TGTGCCAGCAGTTACTCTTCCGGGACAGGAGAGACCCAGTACTTC. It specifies CASSYSSGTGETQYF.

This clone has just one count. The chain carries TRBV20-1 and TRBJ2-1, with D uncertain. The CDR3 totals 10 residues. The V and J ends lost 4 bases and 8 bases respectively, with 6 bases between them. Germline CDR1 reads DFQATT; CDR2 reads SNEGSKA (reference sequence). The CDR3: CSAMWDEQFF. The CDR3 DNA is TGCAGTGCTATGTGGGATGAGCAGTTCTTC.

The CDR3 nucleotides read TGTGCCAGCAGCTTGGTTATGACAAAATCCCTCTACGAGCAGTACTTC. Protein product: CASSLVMTKSLYEQYF. V and J are TRBV5-5 and TRBJ2-7; D remains unclear. Trimming took off 0 bases at V and 3 bases at J, with 16 bases between the two ends. CDR1 and CDR2 from the germline V gene are SGHKS and YYEKEE (reference sequence). CDR3 length equals 16 residues.

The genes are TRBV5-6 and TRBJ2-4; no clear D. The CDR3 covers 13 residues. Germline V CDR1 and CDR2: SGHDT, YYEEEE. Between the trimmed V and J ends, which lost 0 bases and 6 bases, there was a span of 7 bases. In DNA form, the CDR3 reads TGTGCCAGCAGCTTGGCCAGCGTAAACATTCAGTACTTC. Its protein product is CASSLASVNIQYF.

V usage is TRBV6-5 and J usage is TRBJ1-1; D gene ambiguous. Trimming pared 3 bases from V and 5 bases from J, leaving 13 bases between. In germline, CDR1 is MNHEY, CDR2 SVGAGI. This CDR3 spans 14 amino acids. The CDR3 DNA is TGTGCCAGCAGTTATAGCCGGGGATATACTGAAGCTTTCTTT. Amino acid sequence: CASSYSRGYTEAFF.